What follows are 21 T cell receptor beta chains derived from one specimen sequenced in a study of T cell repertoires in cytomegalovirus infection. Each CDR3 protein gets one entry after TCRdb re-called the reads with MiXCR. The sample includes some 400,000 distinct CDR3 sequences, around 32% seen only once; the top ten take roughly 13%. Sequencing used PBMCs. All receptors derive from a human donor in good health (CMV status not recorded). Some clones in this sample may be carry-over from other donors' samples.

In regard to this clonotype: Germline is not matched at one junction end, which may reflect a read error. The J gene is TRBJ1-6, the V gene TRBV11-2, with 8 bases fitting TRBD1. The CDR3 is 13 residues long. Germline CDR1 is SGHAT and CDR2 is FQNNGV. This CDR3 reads CASSTGGNSPLPF. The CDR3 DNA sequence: TGTGCCAGCAGCACAGGGGGGAACTCACCCCTCCCCTTT.

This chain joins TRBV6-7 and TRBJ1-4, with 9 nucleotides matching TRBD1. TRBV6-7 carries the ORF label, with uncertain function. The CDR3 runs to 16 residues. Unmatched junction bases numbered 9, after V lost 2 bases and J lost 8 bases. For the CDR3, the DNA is TGTGCCAGCAGTTACGAACGGACAGGGGCTTGCGAAAAACTGTTTTTT. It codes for CASSYERTGACEKLFF.

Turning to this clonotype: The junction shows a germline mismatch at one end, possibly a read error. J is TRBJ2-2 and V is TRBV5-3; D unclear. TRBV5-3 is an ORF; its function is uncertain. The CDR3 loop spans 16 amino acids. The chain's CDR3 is CASSLAAPGPPGELFF. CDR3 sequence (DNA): TGTGCCAGCAGCTTGGCGGCGCCAGGACCCCCCGGGGAGCTGTTTTTT.

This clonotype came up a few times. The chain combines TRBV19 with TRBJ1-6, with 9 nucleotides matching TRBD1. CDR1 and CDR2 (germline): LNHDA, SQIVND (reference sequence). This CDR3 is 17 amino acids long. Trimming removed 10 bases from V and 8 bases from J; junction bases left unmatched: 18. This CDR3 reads CATAPGQGVTVDSPLHF. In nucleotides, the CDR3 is TGTGCCACCGCACCGGGACAGGGAGTAACTGTAGATTCACCCCTCCACTTT.

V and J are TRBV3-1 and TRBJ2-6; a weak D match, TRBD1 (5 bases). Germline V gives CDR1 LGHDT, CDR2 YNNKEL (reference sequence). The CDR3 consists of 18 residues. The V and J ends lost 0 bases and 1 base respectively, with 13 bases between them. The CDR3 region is CASSQERTLSSGANVLTF. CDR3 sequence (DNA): TGTGCCAGCAGCCAAGAGCGGACATTGTCTTCTGGGGCCAACGTCCTGACTTTC.

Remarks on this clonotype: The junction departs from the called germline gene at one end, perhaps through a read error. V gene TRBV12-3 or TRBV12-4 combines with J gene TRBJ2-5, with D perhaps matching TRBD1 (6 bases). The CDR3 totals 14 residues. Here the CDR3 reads CASSRGQRQETRYF. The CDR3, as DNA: TGTGCCAGCAGTCGAGGACAGAGACAAGAGACCCGGTACTTC.

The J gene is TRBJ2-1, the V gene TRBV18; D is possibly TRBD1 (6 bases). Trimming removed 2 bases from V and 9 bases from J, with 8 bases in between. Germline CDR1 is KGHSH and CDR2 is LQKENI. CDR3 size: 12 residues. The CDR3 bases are TGTGCCAGCTCACCAGCGGACAGTGAGCAGTTCTTC. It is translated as CASSPADSEQFF.

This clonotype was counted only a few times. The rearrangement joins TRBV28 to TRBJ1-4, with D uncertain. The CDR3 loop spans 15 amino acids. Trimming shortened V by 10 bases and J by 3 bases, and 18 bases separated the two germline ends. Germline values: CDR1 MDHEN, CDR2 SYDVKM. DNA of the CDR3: TGTGCCATCGGAGAGGCCCGAAGACCTAATGAAAAACTGTTTTTT. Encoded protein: CAIGEARRPNEKLFF. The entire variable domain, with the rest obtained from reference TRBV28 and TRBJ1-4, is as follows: DVKVTQSSRYLVKRTGEKVFLECVQDMDHENMFWYRQDPGLGLRLIYFSYDVKMKEKGDIPEGYSVSREKKERFSLILESASTNQTSMYLCAIGEARRPNEKLFFGSGTQLSVL.

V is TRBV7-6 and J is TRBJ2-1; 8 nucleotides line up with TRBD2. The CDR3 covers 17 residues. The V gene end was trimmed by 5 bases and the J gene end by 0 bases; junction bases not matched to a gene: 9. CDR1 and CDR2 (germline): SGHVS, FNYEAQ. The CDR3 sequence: CASSLVPGLDSYNEQFF. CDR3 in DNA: TGTGCCAGCAGCCTGGTCCCGGGACTAGACTCCTACAATGAGCAGTTCTTC.

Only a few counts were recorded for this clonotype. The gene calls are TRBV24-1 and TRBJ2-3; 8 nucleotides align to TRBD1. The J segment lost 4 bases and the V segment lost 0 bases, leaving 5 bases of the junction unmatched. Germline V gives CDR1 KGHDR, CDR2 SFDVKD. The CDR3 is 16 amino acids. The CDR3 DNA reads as TGTGCCACCAGTGATTTGCGACAGGGGAATGCAGATACGCAGTATTTT. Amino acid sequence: CATSDLRQGNADTQYF.

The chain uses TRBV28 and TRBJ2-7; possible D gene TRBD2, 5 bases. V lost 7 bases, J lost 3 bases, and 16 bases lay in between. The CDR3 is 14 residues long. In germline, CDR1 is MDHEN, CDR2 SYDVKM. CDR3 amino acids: CASTLWRINYEQYF. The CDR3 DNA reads TGTGCCAGCACCCTCTGGAGGATCAACTACGAGCAGTACTTC.

CDR3 protein: CASSFGPPREYEQFF. DNA of the CDR3: TGTGCCAGCAGCTTTGGCCCTCCACGGGAATATGAGCAGTTCTTC. V gene TRBV11-3 combines with J gene TRBJ2-1; tentatively, D is TRBD2 (5 bases). Germline values: CDR1 SGHNT, CDR2 YENEEA. The V end was cut by 3 bases, the J end by 8 bases, with 17 bases between. The CDR3 spans 15 residues.

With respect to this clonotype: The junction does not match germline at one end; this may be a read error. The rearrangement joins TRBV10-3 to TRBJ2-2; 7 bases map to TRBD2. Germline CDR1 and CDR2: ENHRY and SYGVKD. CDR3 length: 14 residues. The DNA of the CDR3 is TGTACCATCAGGAAGGGGACTACAACCGGGGAGCTGTTTTTT. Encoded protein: CTIRKGTTTGELFF.

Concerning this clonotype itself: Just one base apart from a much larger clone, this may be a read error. The CDR3 reads CASSYGGGYVAFF. CDR3 coding DNA: TGTGCCAGCAGTTACGGCGGGGGCTATGTAGCTTTCTTT. V gene TRBV6-8 combines with J gene TRBJ1-1; perhaps TRBD1 as D (6 bases). The CDR3 consists of 13 residues. Germline CDR1 MNHGY, CDR2 SAAAGT. V lost 2 bases, J lost 10 bases, and 14 bases lay in between.

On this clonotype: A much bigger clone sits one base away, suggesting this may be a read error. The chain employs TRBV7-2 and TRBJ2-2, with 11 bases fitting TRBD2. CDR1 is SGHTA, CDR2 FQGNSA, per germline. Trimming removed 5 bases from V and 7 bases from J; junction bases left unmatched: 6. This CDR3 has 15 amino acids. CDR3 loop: CASSVSGGAGGELFF. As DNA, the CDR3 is TGTGCCAGCAGCGTTAGCGGGGGGGCCGGCGGGGAGCTGTTTTTT.

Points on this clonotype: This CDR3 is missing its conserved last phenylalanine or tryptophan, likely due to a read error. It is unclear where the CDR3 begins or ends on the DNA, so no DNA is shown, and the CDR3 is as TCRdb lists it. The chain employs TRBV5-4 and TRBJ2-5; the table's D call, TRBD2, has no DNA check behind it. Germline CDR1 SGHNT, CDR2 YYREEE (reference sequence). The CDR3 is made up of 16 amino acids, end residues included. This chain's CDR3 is CASSLSFAGGQETPYL.

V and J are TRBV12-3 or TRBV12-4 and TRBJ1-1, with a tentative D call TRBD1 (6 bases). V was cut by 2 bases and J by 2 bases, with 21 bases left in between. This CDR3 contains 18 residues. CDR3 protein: CASSLKSPWRGDNTEAFF. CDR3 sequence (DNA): TGTGCCAGCAGTTTAAAAAGTCCTTGGAGGGGGGATAACACTGAAGCTTTCTTT.

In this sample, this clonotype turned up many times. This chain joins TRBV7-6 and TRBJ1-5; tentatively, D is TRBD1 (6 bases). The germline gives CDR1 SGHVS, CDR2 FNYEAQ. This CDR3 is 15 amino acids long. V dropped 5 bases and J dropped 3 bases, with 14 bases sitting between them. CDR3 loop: CASSPTGGNNQPQHF. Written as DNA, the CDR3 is TGTGCCAGCAGCCCGACGGGGGGCAACAATCAGCCCCAGCATTTT.

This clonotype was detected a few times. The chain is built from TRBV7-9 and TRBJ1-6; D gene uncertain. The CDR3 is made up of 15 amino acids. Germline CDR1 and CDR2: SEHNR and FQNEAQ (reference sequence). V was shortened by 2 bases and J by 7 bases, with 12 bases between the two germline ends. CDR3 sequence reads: CASSLLAFPNSPLHF. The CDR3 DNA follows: TGTGCCAGCAGCTTATTAGCCTTCCCGAATTCACCCCTCCACTTT.

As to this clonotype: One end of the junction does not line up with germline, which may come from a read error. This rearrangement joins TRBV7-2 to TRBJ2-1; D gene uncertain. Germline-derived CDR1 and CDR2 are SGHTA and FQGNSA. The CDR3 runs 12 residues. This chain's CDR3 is CASSLVRNEHSF. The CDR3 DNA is TGTGCCAGCAGCTTAGTACGTAATGAGCATAGCTTC. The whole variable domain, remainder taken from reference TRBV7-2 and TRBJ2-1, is GAGVSQSPSNKVTEKGKDVELRCDPISGHTALYWYRQSLGQGLEFLIYFQGNSAPDKSGLPSDRFSAERTGGSVSTLTIQRTQQEDSAVYLCASSLVRNEHSFGPGTRLTVL.

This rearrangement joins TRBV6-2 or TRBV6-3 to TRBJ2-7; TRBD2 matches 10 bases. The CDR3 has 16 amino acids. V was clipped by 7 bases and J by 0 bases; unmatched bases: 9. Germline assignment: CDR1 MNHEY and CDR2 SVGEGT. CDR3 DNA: TGTGCCAGCAAGGGCACTAGCGGGGCCATCTCCTACGAGCAGTACTTC. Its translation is CASKGTSGAISYEQYF.